A single T cell receptor (beta chain) is shown here with its context. As yet, its antigen is unknown. The PCR used 60 Vbeta and 13 Jbeta primers. Libraries were prepared by immunoSEQ multiplex PCR; TCRdb keeps only in-frame clonotypes and omits some of them. The table includes about 190,000 clones, roughly 80% detected once. The data are from a study of cytomegalovirus exposure and HLA in healthy donors. Study overall: Among the roughly 380 donors who were genotyped, roughly 76% fell in the genetic ancestry cluster that is associated with self-reported Caucasian donors. Study results and limitations: Highest at DRB1 and lowest at HLA-C, TCR association rates differed among HLA loci in a later analysis. In most subjects, TCR beta sequences reportedly gave accurate predictions of HLA-A and HLA-B alleles.

The CDR3 has 12 residues. The junction had 3 bases not matched to a gene; V was cut back by 5 bases and J by 5 bases. In germline, CDR1 is SGHVS, CDR2 FNYEAQ. As for the donors, each was a healthy bone marrow donor. Sequencing was carried out using PBMCs. The chain uses TRBV7-6 and TRBJ2-7; 7 bases agree with TRBD1. The sequence derives from a man aged 35-49 years in good health and CMV-seropositive. The DNA for the CDR3 is TGTGCCAGCAGCAACGACAGGGACGAGCAGTACTTC. Protein sequence: CASSNDRDEQYF.